The T cell receptor (beta chain) described here comes from a study of cytomegalovirus exposure and HLA in healthy donors. The PCR ran on 60 Vbeta and 13 Jbeta primers. Assay: immunoSEQ multiplex PCR; the TCRdb copy retains only in-frame clones and omits some. In the table there are roughly 120,000 clones, roughly 69% of which are singletons. Regarding this clone: Its target is not known.

Study observations and caveats: Later on, a genetic analysis was performed. It linked a missense variant in DCLRE1C with V- and J-gene trimming of TCR beta.

Germline values: CDR1 MNHEY, CDR2 SMNVEV (reference sequence). The V gene end was trimmed by 6 bases and the J gene end by 4 bases; junction bases not matched to a gene: 8. The CDR3 extends over 14 amino acids. The chain uses TRBV27 and TRBJ2-7, with 8 nucleotides matching TRBD1. The source material was PBMCs. This TCR derives from a middle-aged woman in good health and CMV-seropositive. CDR3 protein: CASSPQGAKYEQYF. The CDR3 DNA follows: TGTGCCAGCAGCCCCCAGGGGGCTAAGTACGAGCAGTACTTC.